This T cell receptor beta chain emerged from a study of Graves' ophthalmopathy and Graves' hyperthyroidism. On the study more broadly: Being free of ophthalmopathy for 18 months of follow-up defined stable hyperthyroidism.

The germline V and J ends were trimmed by 5 bases and 1 base, with 26 bases remaining between them. The germline CDR1 and CDR2 sequences are SQVTM and ANQGSEA. The CDR3 length is 18 residues. Study-wide points: Cross-validated, the 13-signature model showed 87.88%/81.08% sensitivity/specificity, and 80%/75% in the test set.

In regard to this clonotype: Its antigen is unknown.

TCR beta CDR3 amplification used RNA transcripts. A first-round RT-PCR used HTBI primers, followed by a second-round multiplex PCR. TCRdb re-called the multiplex PCR reads through MiXCR, storing one row per CDR3 protein. The sample lists 450,000 to 600,000 distinct CDR3 sequences, just under 40% occurring once. The receptor was derived from an adult man with Graves' hyperthyroidism. The rearrangement links TRBV29-1 to TRBJ2-5, with D possibly TRBD2 on 7 matching bases. Sequences were obtained from peripheral blood or thyroid tissue (not recorded which). Here the CDR3 reads CSVQGRLQGRGGQETQYF. Here the CDR3 DNA reads TGCAGCGTTCAGGGGAGGCTACAGGGCCGCGGGGGCCAAGAGACCCAGTACTTC. Supplemented by reference TRBV29-1 and TRBJ2-5, the full variable domain reads SAVISQKPSRDICQRGTSLTIQCQVDSQVTMMFWYRQQPGQSLTLIATANQGSEATYESGFVIDKFPISRPNLTFSTLTVSNMSPEDSSIYLCSVQGRLQGRGGQETQYFGPGTRLLVL.